This T cell receptor (beta chain) was observed in a study of blood T cells in healthy people across ages. General observations from the study: A roughly linear age-dependent decrease characterized TCR beta diversity per million T cells. Compared with aged donors, long-lived donors showed fewer expanded clones, suggesting selection.

Combining a sample-barcoded 5' primer with a J-beta primer mix, a second PCR ran for roughly 6 to 12 cycles. TCRdb independently ran MiXCR on the 5' RACE reads; one entry per CDR3 protein. The sample consists of about 1.4 million distinct CDR3 sequences, approximately 60% of them appearing once. The germline V and J ends were trimmed by 0 bases and 4 bases, with 7 bases remaining between them. Germline lookup yields CDR1 LGHNA and CDR2 YSLEER. This CDR3 comprises 14 residues. Details on this clonotype: No antigen is known for it.

The source of this sequence is a man younger than 30 in good health. Sequencing was carried out using blood. The rearrangement links TRBV4-3 to TRBJ2-4; D remains ambiguous. DNA of the CDR3: TGCGCCAGCAGCCAAGAATCCCAGAAAAACATTCAGTACTTC. Its protein product is CASSQESQKNIQYF.